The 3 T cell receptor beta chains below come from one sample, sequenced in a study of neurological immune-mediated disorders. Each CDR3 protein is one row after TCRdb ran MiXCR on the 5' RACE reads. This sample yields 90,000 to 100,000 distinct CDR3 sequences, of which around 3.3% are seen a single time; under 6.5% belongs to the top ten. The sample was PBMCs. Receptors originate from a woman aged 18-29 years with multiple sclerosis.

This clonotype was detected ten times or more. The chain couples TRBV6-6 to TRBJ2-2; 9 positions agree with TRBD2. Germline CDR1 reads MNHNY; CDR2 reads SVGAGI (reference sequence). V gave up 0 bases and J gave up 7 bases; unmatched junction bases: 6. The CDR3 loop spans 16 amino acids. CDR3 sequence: CASSYSTSGHIGELFF. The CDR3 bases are TGTGCCAGCAGTTACTCGACTAGCGGTCATATCGGGGAGCTGTTTTTT.

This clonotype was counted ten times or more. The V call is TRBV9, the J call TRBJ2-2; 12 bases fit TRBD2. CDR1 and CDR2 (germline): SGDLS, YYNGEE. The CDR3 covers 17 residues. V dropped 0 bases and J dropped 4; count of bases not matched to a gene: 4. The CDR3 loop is CASSVASGRAGTGELFF. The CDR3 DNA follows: TGTGCCAGCAGCGTAGCTAGCGGGAGGGCGGGCACCGGGGAGCTGTTTTTT.

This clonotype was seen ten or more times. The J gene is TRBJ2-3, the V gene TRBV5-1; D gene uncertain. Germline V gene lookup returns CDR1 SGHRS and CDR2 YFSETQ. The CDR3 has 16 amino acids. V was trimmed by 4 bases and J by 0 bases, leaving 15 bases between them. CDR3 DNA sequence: TGCGCCAGCAGCAAGGCGACGGTGCGAAGCACAGATACGCAGTATTTT. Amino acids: CASSKATVRSTDTQYF.